This T cell receptor (beta chain) was observed in a study of T cells in localized non-small cell lung cancer. Study observations and caveats: Adjacent lung held a median 57 of the top 100 tumor clones. With higher T cell density in blood came longer overall survival. Among the tissues sampled, uninvolved adjacent lung had the highest T cell clonality, above tumor.

This CDR3 is built from 14 residues. The germline CDR1 and CDR2 sequences are MGHDK and SYGVNS. V was trimmed by 6 bases and J by 8 bases, leaving 17 bases between them. A note on this clone: What it recognizes is unknown.

TCRdb keeps only in-frame clones here, not all; method: immunoSEQ multiplex PCR. The sample lists tens of thousands of clones; roughly 87% were seen once. The clonotype originates from a man between 40 and 70 years old with stage I squamous cell lung carcinoma. The chain carries TRBV25-1 and TRBJ2-1; D perhaps matches TRBD1 (5 bases). Sample: peripheral blood, taken before any cancer treatment. Here the CDR3 reads CASRGLQVWHEQFF. In DNA form, the CDR3 reads TGTGCCAGCAGGGGTCTACAGGTTTGGCATGAGCAGTTCTTC.